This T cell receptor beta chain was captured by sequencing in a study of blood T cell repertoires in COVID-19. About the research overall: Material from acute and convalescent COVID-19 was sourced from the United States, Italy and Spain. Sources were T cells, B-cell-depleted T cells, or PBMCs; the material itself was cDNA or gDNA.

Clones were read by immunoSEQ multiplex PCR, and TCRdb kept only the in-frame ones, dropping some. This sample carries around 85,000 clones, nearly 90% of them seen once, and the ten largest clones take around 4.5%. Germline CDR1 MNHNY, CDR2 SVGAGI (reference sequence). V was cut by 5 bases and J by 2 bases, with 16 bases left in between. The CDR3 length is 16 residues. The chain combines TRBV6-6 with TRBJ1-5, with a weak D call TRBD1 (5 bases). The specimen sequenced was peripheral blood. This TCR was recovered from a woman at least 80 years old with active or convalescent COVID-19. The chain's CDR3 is CASSRWGRGGNQPQHF. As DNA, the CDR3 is TGTGCCAGCAGTCGGTGGGGGAGGGGTGGCAATCAGCCCCAGCATTTT.